One and the same sample provided the 21 T cell receptor beta chains below, sequenced in a study of OX40 agonist ivuxolimab in advanced cancers. Method: immunoSEQ multiplex PCR; TCRdb's copy keeps in-frame clones and lacks some. This sample has approximately 26,000 clones, with more than 70% found just once. The sequencing used CD4+ or CD8+ T cells sorted from blood, collected in a trial of the OX40 agonist ivuxolimab. The receptors originated from an adult with an advanced solid tumor such as melanoma, head and neck, liver or kidney cancer.

This chain joins TRBV13 and TRBJ1-3; no definite D call. The germline V gene has CDR1 PRHDT and CDR2 FYEKMQ (reference sequence). V dropped 4 bases and J dropped 0 bases, with 13 bases sitting between them. This CDR3 comprises 16 residues. CDR3 coding DNA: TGTGCCAGCAGCTACCAGACGGGCGGCTCTGGAAACACCATATATTTT. It specifies CASSYQTGGSGNTIYF.

The chain combines TRBV7-9 with TRBJ1-1; 8 nucleotides agree with TRBD1. Germline loops: CDR1 SEHNR, CDR2 FQNEAQ (reference sequence). V shed 0 bases and J 6 bases; nucleotides not matched to a gene: 6. The CDR3 runs to 15 residues. CDR3 sequence (DNA): TGTGCCAGCAGCTTAGCGGGGACAGGCTTTCCTGAAGCTTTCTTT. Translation: CASSLAGTGFPEAFF.

The rearrangement links TRBV5-1 to TRBJ2-7, with D hard to call. The ends were cut back, 0 bases at V and 5 bases at J, with 6 bases in the middle. The germline gives CDR1 SGHRS, CDR2 YFSETQ. This CDR3 is 12 amino acids long. The CDR3 here is CASSLEGHEQYF. The CDR3 nucleotides read TGCGCCAGCAGCTTGGAAGGACACGAGCAGTACTTC.

This chain joins TRBV2 and TRBJ2-3; D is undetermined. Trimming left V 3 bases short and J 2 bases short, with 9 bases between. Germline assignment: CDR1 SNHLY and CDR2 FYNNEI. CDR3 length equals 14 residues. The CDR3 bases are TGTGCCAGCAGTGAGGGTTTTAACACAGATACGCAGTATTTT. Its protein product is CASSEGFNTDTQYF. Complete variable domain (other parts from reference TRBV2 and TRBJ2-3): EPEVTQTPSHQVTQMGQEVILRCVPISNHLYFYWYRQILGQKVEFLVSFYNNEISEKSEIFDDQFSVERPDGSNFTLKIRSTKLEDSAMYFCASSEGFNTDTQYFGPGTRLTVL.

The CDR3 nucleotides read TGCGCCAGCAGGCTACAGGGCACCGGGGAGCTGTTTTTT. Translation: CASRLQGTGELFF. V gene TRBV4-3 combines with J gene TRBJ2-2, with TRBD1 as a possible D gene (6 bases). The V gene lost 6 bases and the J gene lost 4 bases, with 9 bases spanning the gap. Germline V gene sequence: CDR1 LGHNA, CDR2 YSLEER. The CDR3 is made up of 13 amino acids.

The chain is built from TRBV29-1 and TRBJ2-1; maybe TRBD1 (6 bases). V gave up 4 bases and J gave up 1 base, with 8 bases separating them. The CDR3 extends over 13 amino acids. The germline V gene encodes CDR1 SQVTM and CDR2 ANQGSEA. The CDR3 DNA reads TGCAGCGTTGGGCAGGGGTCCTACAATGAGCAGTTCTTC. Translation: CSVGQGSYNEQFF.

This rearrangement joins TRBV5-4 to TRBJ2-7; perhaps TRBD1 as D (6 bases). The length of the CDR3 is 14 residues. Trimming took 4 bases from V and 1 from J, leaving 12 bases between them. Germline CDR1 is SGHNT and CDR2 is YYREEE (reference sequence). CDR3 DNA sequence: TGTGCCAGCAGCAATTTGGACAGATCCTACGAGCAGTACTTC. Translating it yields CASSNLDRSYEQYF.

CDR3 DNA: TGTGCCAGCAGTTTAAGGGACAGTCCCACCGGGGAGCTGTTTTTT. This gives the protein CASSLRDSPTGELFF. The rearrangement links TRBV27 to TRBJ2-2; TRBD1 matches 7 bases. The trim removed 2 bases at V and 4 bases at J, leaving 4 bases unmatched. CDR1 and CDR2 (germline): MNHEY, SMNVEV (reference sequence). The CDR3 sequence is 15 residues long.

The CDR3, as DNA: TGTGCCATCAGGGATGGCAGCTCCTACAATGAGCAGTTCTTC. This codes for CAIRDGSSYNEQFF. The chain is built from TRBV10-3 and TRBJ2-1; the D is unclear. V shed 6 bases and J shed 0 bases, with 9 bases lying between them. CDR3 length: 14 residues. From germline, CDR1 is ENHRY and CDR2 SYGVKD.

This chain uses TRBV6-6 with TRBJ2-3; TRBD1 might be the D (6 bases). Germline-derived CDR1 and CDR2 are MNHNY and SVGAGI (reference sequence). Between the trimmed V and J ends, which lost 7 bases and 2 bases, there was a span of 16 bases. This CDR3 spans 15 amino acids. CDR3 loop: CASTPLGGATDTQYF. DNA for the CDR3: TGTGCCAGCACCCCCCTTGGGGGCGCCACAGATACGCAGTATTTT.

This clone occurred a few times. As DNA, the CDR3 is TGTGCCAGCAGTGACGGGACCGCACTGGGGGTAGCTAACTATGGCTACACCTTC. The encoded protein is CASSDGTALGVANYGYTF. The chain couples TRBV6-4 to TRBJ1-2; D perhaps matches TRBD1 (5 bases). This CDR3 has 18 amino acids. V was shortened by 2 bases and J by 0 bases, with 19 bases between the two germline ends. CDR1 MRHNA and CDR2 SNTAGT come from the germline V gene.

V is TRBV4-1 and J is TRBJ1-5; TRBD1 agrees at 7 bases. Germline V CDR1 and CDR2: MGHRA, YSYEKL. V shed 1 base, J shed 3 bases, and the junction held 6 bases outside the gene matches. The CDR3 totals 16 residues. The CDR3 DNA reads TGCGCCAGCAGCCAAGGGGCAGGGGGGTACAATCAGCCCCAGCATTTT. The encoded protein is CASSQGAGGYNQPQHF.

In this sample, this clone turned up once. This chain connects TRBV4-3 to TRBJ2-1; no firm D call. The CDR3 contains 13 residues. Between the trimmed V and J ends, which lost 4 bases and 0 bases, there was a span of 4 bases. Germline V gives CDR1 LGHNA, CDR2 YSLEER. The chain's CDR3 is CASSPSSYNEQFF. The CDR3 bases are TGCGCCAGCAGCCCGAGCTCCTACAATGAGCAGTTCTTC.

The chain is built from TRBV28 and TRBJ2-5, with TRBD1 matching 8 bases. With the DNA end fitting TRBJ2-7 better, the J assignment may be wrong. The germline V gene encodes CDR1 MDHEN and CDR2 SYDVKM. The CDR3 loop spans 15 amino acids. The CDR3 spells CASSLIPGQAYEQYF. In DNA form, the CDR3 reads TGTGCCAGCAGTTTAATACCGGGACAGGCCTACGAGCAGTACTTC.

The chain uses TRBV28 and TRBJ2-7; D gene uncertain. This CDR3 region has 14 residues. V lost 6 bases and J 3 bases, leaving 15 bases between the germline ends. Per the germline V gene, CDR1 is MDHEN and CDR2 is SYDVKM. CDR3 bases: TGTGCCAGCAGCCTCTCCGCCGGAAGCTACGAGCAGTACTTC. Amino acids: CASSLSAGSYEQYF.

V usage is TRBV28 and J usage is TRBJ2-1; no reliable D call. Germline CDR1 is MDHEN and CDR2 is SYDVKM. CDR3 length: 15 residues. V lost 3 bases and J lost 10, with 19 bases in between. CDR3 in amino acids: CASSFEYYTVREQFF. The CDR3 coding sequence is TGTGCCAGCAGTTTTGAGTATTACACTGTTCGGGAGCAGTTCTTC.

As for this clone: It may be a read error: a sequence one base away is much more abundant. This CDR3 is also generated by other DNA sequences in the sample. This chain joins TRBV7-8 and TRBJ2-7; possibly TRBD2 for D (7 bases). In germline, CDR1 is SGHVS, CDR2 FQNEAQ. This CDR3 has 13 residues. CDR3 sequence: CASSLAAGAEQYF. For the CDR3, the DNA is TGTGCCAGCAGCCTAGCGGCAGGGGCCGAGCAGTACTTC.

This rearrangement joins TRBV5-4 to TRBJ1-3; D may be TRBD1 (5 bases). The germline V gene has CDR1 SGHNT and CDR2 YYREEE (reference sequence). V lost 4 bases to trimming and J lost 1 base, with 12 bases between them. The CDR3 extends over 15 amino acids. Written as DNA, the CDR3 is TGTGCCAGCAGCACCCGGGACCCATCTGGAAACACCATATATTTT. Translation gives CASSTRDPSGNTIYF.

V usage is TRBV15 and J usage is TRBJ2-5; no clear D gene. Germline-derived CDR1 and CDR2 are LNHNV and YYDKDF (reference sequence). This CDR3 contains 14 residues. V was shortened by 7 bases and J by 1 base, with 13 bases between the two germline ends. The CDR3 sequence is CATNEPRRQETQYF. The CDR3 DNA is TGTGCCACCAACGAGCCGAGACGCCAAGAGACCCAGTACTTC. Together with reference TRBV15 and TRBJ2-5, the CDR3 gives the full variable domain: DAMVIQNPRYQVTQFGKPVTLSCSQTLNHNVMYWYQQKSSQAPKLLFHYYDKDFNNEADTPDNFQSRRPNTSFCFLDIRSPGLGDTAMYLCATNEPRRQETQYFGPGTRLLVL.

This chain uses TRBV7-6 with TRBJ2-7; tentative D call: TRBD2 (5 bases). The CDR3 has 13 residues. CDR1 and CDR2 from the germline V gene are SGHVS and FNYEAQ. V was shortened by 0 bases and J by 3 bases, with 6 bases between the two germline ends. The CDR3 loop reads CASSLAEVYEQYF. For the CDR3, the DNA is TGTGCCAGCAGCTTAGCGGAGGTCTACGAGCAGTACTTC.

The chain combines TRBV5-8 with TRBJ2-2; D is possibly TRBD2 (5 bases). CDR3 size: 16 residues. V was cut by 4 bases and J by 0 bases, with 13 bases left in between. Germline assignment: CDR1 SGHTS and CDR2 YDEGEE. The CDR3 is CASSGRGGPNTGELFF. CDR3 sequence (DNA): TGTGCCAGCAGCGGAAGAGGCGGGCCGAACACCGGGGAGCTGTTTTTT.